This T cell receptor beta chain was profiled in a study of blood T cell repertoires in COVID-19. Original processing methods: Counts of nucleated cells, estimated from reference gene primer amplification, were obtained. Libraries were prepared by immunoSEQ multiplex PCR; TCRdb keeps only in-frame clonotypes and omits some of them. The DNA gave D and trimming, while V, J and clone size come from that table. This table has around 120,000 clones, approximately 71% appearing once. V lost 6 bases and J lost 7; bases outside the gene matches: 12. Per the germline V gene, CDR1 is SNHLY and CDR2 is FYNNEI. The CDR3 spans 15 residues. In its sample, this clone was seen a few times.

Material for sequencing was peripheral blood. V is TRBV2 and J is TRBJ2-1, with 7 bases fitting TRBD1. The receptor's source is an older woman with acute or convalescent COVID-19. The CDR3 loop reads CASSRNPLTGNEQFF. DNA for the CDR3: TGTGCCAGCAGCCGAAATCCACTGACAGGGAATGAGCAGTTCTTC.